This T cell receptor (beta chain) appears in the sequencing data of a study of regulatory T cells in long-lasting Graves disease. Study-wide results and caveats: It was peripheral blood alone, not thyroid tissue, that was studied.

Time point denoted: persistent/refractory GD, antithyroid drugs over 5 years with positive TRAb. The TCR library used RNA extracted from PBMCs. The CDR3 has 17 residues. The V segment lost 5 bases and the J segment 2 bases; nucleotides outside the gene matches: 14. The V gene's germline CDR1 is SGHAT and CDR2 FQDESV (reference sequence). Arm-PCR with iRepertoire HTBI primers amplified the CDR3 regions for these TCR beta libraries. TCRdb recomputed calls from the multiplex PCR reads with MiXCR, one row per CDR3 protein. This table has 400,000 to 500,000 distinct CDR3 sequences, around 23% appearing once. About this clonotype itself: As yet, its antigen is unknown.

This receptor was taken from a female donor with Graves disease. V gene TRBV11-1 combines with J gene TRBJ2-7, with 8 nucleotides matching TRBD1. Material: peripheral blood mononuclear cells (PBMCs), obtained when the disease was refractory, from a patient treated with antithyroid drugs. The CDR3 DNA is TGTGCCAGCAGCGAGCACGGACAGGGAAGGGCAACCTACGAGCAGTACTTC. Protein sequence: CASSEHGQGRATYEQYF.